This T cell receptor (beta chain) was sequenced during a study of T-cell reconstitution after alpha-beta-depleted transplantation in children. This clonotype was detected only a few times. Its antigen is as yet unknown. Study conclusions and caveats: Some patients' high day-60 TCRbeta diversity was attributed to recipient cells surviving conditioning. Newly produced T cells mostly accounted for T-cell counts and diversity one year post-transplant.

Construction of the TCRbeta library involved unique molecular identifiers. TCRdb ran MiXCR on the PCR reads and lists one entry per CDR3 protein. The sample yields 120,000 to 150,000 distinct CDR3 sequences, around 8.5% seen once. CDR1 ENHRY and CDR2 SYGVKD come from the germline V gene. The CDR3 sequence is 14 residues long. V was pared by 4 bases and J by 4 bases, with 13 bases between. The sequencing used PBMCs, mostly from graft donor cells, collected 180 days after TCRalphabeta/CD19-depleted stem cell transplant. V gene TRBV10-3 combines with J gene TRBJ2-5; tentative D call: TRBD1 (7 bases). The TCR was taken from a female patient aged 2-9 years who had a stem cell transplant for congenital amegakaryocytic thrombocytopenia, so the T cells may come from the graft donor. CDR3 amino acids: CAISVDRDSETQYF. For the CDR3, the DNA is TGTGCCATCAGTGTCGACAGGGACTCAGAGACCCAGTACTTC.